The T cell receptor (beta chain) described here comes from a study of a mutant IDH1 vaccine in newly diagnosed glioma. Concerning this clone: Its antigen is unidentified.

Produced via immunoSEQ multiplex PCR; TCRdb's table is partial and in-frame only. Counted here are more than 80,000 clones, about 83% occurring once; the ten biggest clones make up 7% to 9%. V gave up 7 bases and J gave up 8 bases; unmatched junction bases: 8. CDR1 is SQVTM, CDR2 ANQGSEA, per germline. The CDR3 is 12 amino acids. Study results and limitations: The authors found pseudoprogression apparently unrelated to changes in top peripheral T cell clonotypes.

Time point in this sample: baseline, week 1 (first vaccination visit). Regarding treatment: pre-vaccination baseline after standard-of-care therapy. The origin of this receptor is a woman in her forties or fifties with glioma. The V call is TRBV29-1, the J call TRBJ1-2; the match to TRBD1 covers 9 bases. The sequencing here drew on PBMCs, taken from a glioma patient treated with radiotherapy, temozolomide or both. Here the CDR3 DNA reads TGCAGCGCCCTGACAGGGGGTAGGGGCTACACCTTC. Its protein product is CSALTGGRGYTF.